Each of the 20 T cell receptor beta chains below was sequenced from the same sample in a study of blood T cell repertoires in COVID-19. Libraries were prepared by immunoSEQ multiplex PCR; TCRdb keeps only in-frame clonotypes and omits some of them. The table shows hundreds of thousands of clones, with about nine tenths occurring only once. Sequences were obtained from PBMCs or T cells enriched from blood (not recorded which). Receptor source: a woman aged 35 to 49 with acute COVID-19.

V is TRBV2 and J is TRBJ1-4, with TRBD1 identical over 8 bases. The CDR3 runs to 14 residues. The V gene's germline CDR1 is SNHLY and CDR2 FYNNEI. V dropped 7 bases and J dropped 8; count of bases not matched to a gene: 9. The CDR3 reads CASIPDREGEKLFF. CDR3 nucleotides: TGTGCCAGCATCCCGGACAGGGAAGGCGAAAAACTGTTTTTT.

The CDR3 is CASSLPRNTEAFF. DNA of the CDR3: TGTGCCAGCAGCCTACCACGGAACACTGAAGCTTTCTTT. The gene calls are TRBV5-6 and TRBJ1-1; D gene unclear. Trimming took off 4 bases at V and 1 base at J, with 8 bases between the two ends. CDR3 length: 13 amino acids. The V gene's germline CDR1 is SGHDT and CDR2 YYEEEE.

The chain is built from TRBV2 and TRBJ1-5, with TRBD1 matching over 10 bases. CDR3 length: 14 amino acids. CDR1 is SNHLY, CDR2 FYNNEI, per germline. V was pared by 6 bases and J by 7 bases, with 6 bases of the junction left unmatched. The CDR3 DNA reads TGTGCCAGCAGAGGGACAGGGGCAGGGCAGCCCCAGCATTTT. It specifies CASRGTGAGQPQHF.

V and J are TRBV20-1 and TRBJ1-1; D remains ambiguous. Trimming removed 3 bases at V and 3 bases at J, with 11 bases between. There are 13 residues in the CDR3. CDR1 and CDR2 (germline): DFQATT, SNEGSKA (reference sequence). This CDR3 is CSASESVDTEAFF. The CDR3 DNA reads TGCAGTGCTAGTGAGAGTGTGGACACTGAAGCTTTCTTT.

The chain has TRBV6-5 and TRBJ1-3; D ambiguous. The germline CDR1 and CDR2 sequences are MNHEY and SVGAGI. This CDR3 has 15 residues. CDR3 nucleotides: TGTGCGCCATCCACGGGAGTACTCACTGGAAACACCATATATTTT. Protein sequence: CAPSTGVLTGNTIYF.

V gene TRBV4-2 combines with J gene TRBJ2-3; the match to TRBD2 covers 12 bases. Germline lookup yields CDR1 LGHNA and CDR2 YNFKEQ. CDR3 size: 18 residues. Losses at the gene ends were 1 base for V and 4 bases for J; bases not matched to a gene: 9. The CDR3 reads CASSQAPWTSGIPDTQYF. Written as DNA, the CDR3 is TGTGCCAGCAGCCAAGCGCCCTGGACTAGCGGGATCCCAGATACGCAGTATTTT.

The gene calls are TRBV2 and TRBJ2-7, with 10 bases aligning to TRBD2. This CDR3 spans 14 amino acids. The V and J ends lost 6 bases and 5 bases, in that order; junction bases with no gene match: 7. Germline CDR1 is SNHLY and CDR2 is FYNNEI. CDR3 nucleotides: TGTGCCAGCAGAACAGCGGGAGGGCCCCACGAGCAGTACTTC. It translates to CASRTAGGPHEQYF.

This clone turned up a few times. This chain links TRBV7-8 with TRBJ1-1; D is ambiguous. V was clipped by 1 base and J by 0 bases, with 12 bases between them. Germline V gene data show CDR1 as SGHVS and CDR2 as FQNEAQ. The CDR3 runs to 16 residues. CDR3 DNA: TGTGCCAGCAGCTTAGTCCCGACACCCTTGAACACTGAAGCTTTCTTT. Translating gives CASSLVPTPLNTEAFF.

The CDR3 DNA reads as TGTGCCAGCAGCGTAAAGGCGGCTGGTCAGCCCCAGCATTTT. It encodes CASSVKAAGQPQHF. The gene calls are TRBV9 and TRBJ1-5; D is unresolved. Per germline, CDR1 SGDLS and CDR2 YYNGEE. V lost 1 base, J lost 6 bases, and 11 bases lay in between. This CDR3 spans 14 amino acids.

This clone was detected a few times. This rearrangement joins TRBV24-1 to TRBJ2-3; 8 bases fit TRBD1. The CDR3 spans 16 residues. The ends lost 3 bases at V and 0 bases at J; junction bases unmatched: 4. The germline V gene encodes CDR1 KGHDR and CDR2 SFDVKD. The CDR3 DNA sequence: TGTGCCACCAGTGATATGCACAGGGGGAGCACAGATACGCAGTATTTT. Protein: CATSDMHRGSTDTQYF.

The chain is built from TRBV18 and TRBJ2-5; no definite D call. V was cut by 3 bases and J by 5 bases, with 7 bases left in between. The CDR3 spans 12 residues. Germline V gene sequence: CDR1 KGHSH, CDR2 LQKENI. CDR3 bases: TGTGCCAGCTCACCCACACCGGAGACCCAGTACTTC. As protein: CASSPTPETQYF.

The chain joins TRBV7-9 to TRBJ1-2; D uncertain. The germline V gene encodes CDR1 SEHNR and CDR2 FQNEAQ (reference sequence). The CDR3 has 12 amino acids. V shed 5 bases and J shed 4 bases, with 8 bases lying between them. CDR3 loop: CASSRGFYGYTF. The DNA of the CDR3 is TGTGCCAGCAGCCGAGGATTCTATGGCTACACCTTC.

This chain uses TRBV5-1 with TRBJ2-3, with 9 bases matching TRBD2. The ends lost 2 bases at V and 5 bases at J; junction bases unmatched: 3. The germline CDR1 and CDR2 sequences are SGHRS and YFSETQ. The CDR3 has 14 residues. The chain's CDR3 is CASSLLAGEDTQYF. As DNA, the CDR3 is TGCGCCAGCAGCTTACTAGCGGGTGAAGATACGCAGTATTTT.

V and J are TRBV7-2 and TRBJ1-5; D might be TRBD1 (5 bases). V was clipped by 2 bases and J by 6 bases, with 14 bases between them. CDR1 and CDR2 from the germline V gene are SGHTA and FQGNSA. This CDR3 has 15 residues. The CDR3 DNA sequence: TGTGCCAGCAGCTTATCCGGGAGGCAGGGTCAGCCCCAGCATTTT. The encoded protein is CASSLSGRQGQPQHF.

This clone appeared a few times. This chain connects TRBV7-8 to TRBJ1-3; D is unclear. The CDR3 length is 15 residues. From germline, CDR1 is SGHVS and CDR2 FQNEAQ. V was shortened by 1 base and J by 0 bases, with 7 bases between the two germline ends. For the CDR3, the DNA is TGTGCCAGCAGCTTAGGCAGTCACTCTGGAAACACCATATATTTT. Amino acids: CASSLGSHSGNTIYF.

This rearrangement joins TRBV7-9 to TRBJ2-4; a weak D match, TRBD1 (6 bases). The ends were cut back, 5 bases at V and 4 bases at J, with 9 bases in the middle. Germline V gene sequence: CDR1 SEHNR, CDR2 FQNEAQ (reference sequence). This CDR3 has 13 residues. The chain's CDR3 is CASSRGQKNIQYF. CDR3 in DNA: TGTGCCAGCAGCAGAGGACAGAAAAACATTCAGTACTTC. Based on the CDR3 plus reference TRBV7-9 and TRBJ2-4, the full variable domain is DTGVSQNPRHKITKRGQNVTFRCDPISEHNRLYWYRQTLGQGPEFLTYFQNEAQLEKSRLLSDRFSAERPKGSFSTLEIQRTEQGDSAMYLCASSRGQKNIQYFGAGTRLSVL.

This chain links TRBV10-3 with TRBJ2-7, with 13 bases that match TRBD2. This CDR3 spans 15 amino acids. Germline V gene sequence: CDR1 ENHRY, CDR2 SYGVKD. Trimming took 6 bases from V and 2 from J; bases not matched to a gene: 4. The CDR3 region has the DNA TGTGCCATCAGCGAACTAGCGGGAGGGCCCTACGAGCAGTACTTC. The encoded protein is CAISELAGGPYEQYF.

J is TRBJ2-1 and V is TRBV10-3; the match to TRBD2 covers 7 bases. CDR3 size: 16 residues. Germline-derived CDR1 and CDR2 are ENHRY and SYGVKD. The ends lost 5 bases at V and 1 base at J; junction bases unmatched: 8. The CDR3 sequence: CAISPSRGGSYNEQFF. In DNA form, the CDR3 reads TGTGCCATCAGTCCATCTCGGGGAGGGTCCTACAATGAGCAGTTCTTC.

The chain joins TRBV5-1 to TRBJ2-1; TRBD2 might be the D (6 bases). The CDR3 runs to 17 residues. CDR1 SGHRS and CDR2 YFSETQ come from the germline V gene. V was trimmed by 1 base and J by 7 bases, leaving 21 bases between them. CDR3 region: CASSLLPGGVMGNEQFF. CDR3 nucleotide sequence: TGCGCCAGCAGCTTGCTTCCCGGCGGGGTAATGGGGAATGAGCAGTTCTTC.

The J gene is TRBJ2-1, the V gene TRBV5-8; D is perhaps TRBD1 (6 bases). Germline CDR1 is SGHTS and CDR2 is YDEGEE. CDR3 length: 15 residues. Trimming cost V 4 bases and J 2 bases, with 13 bases left between them. For the CDR3, the DNA is TGTGCCAGCAGCCCTCTGGACAGAACCTACAATGAGCAGTTCTTC. It encodes CASSPLDRTYNEQFF.